The clone carrying this TCR beta chain appeared a few times. The sample belongs to a study of T cells in Graves' hyperthyroidism and ophthalmopathy. When ophthalmopathy did not progress within 18 months, Graves' hyperthyroidism was considered stable. The CDR3 has 15 amino acids. Trimming took 6 bases from V and 5 from J; bases not matched to a gene: 7. In germline, CDR1 is LGHDT, CDR2 YNNKEL (reference sequence). The TCR beta CDR3 regions underwent amplification using RNA transcripts as the source. HTBI primers were used for first-round RT-PCR of the TCR CDR3. Via MiXCR, TCRdb re-called the multiplex PCR reads, giving one row per CDR3 protein. The sample shows a few hundred thousand distinct CDR3 sequences, 15% to 19% of them seen only once.

The sample was blood. The chain has TRBV3-1 and TRBJ2-1; 10 bases are shared with TRBD2. The source of this sequence is a woman under 30 with Graves' hyperthyroidism. The CDR3 DNA reads as TGTGCCAGCAGAGAAGCTAGCGGGAGCCACAATGAGCAGTTCTTC. Translated, it gives CASREASGSHNEQFF.